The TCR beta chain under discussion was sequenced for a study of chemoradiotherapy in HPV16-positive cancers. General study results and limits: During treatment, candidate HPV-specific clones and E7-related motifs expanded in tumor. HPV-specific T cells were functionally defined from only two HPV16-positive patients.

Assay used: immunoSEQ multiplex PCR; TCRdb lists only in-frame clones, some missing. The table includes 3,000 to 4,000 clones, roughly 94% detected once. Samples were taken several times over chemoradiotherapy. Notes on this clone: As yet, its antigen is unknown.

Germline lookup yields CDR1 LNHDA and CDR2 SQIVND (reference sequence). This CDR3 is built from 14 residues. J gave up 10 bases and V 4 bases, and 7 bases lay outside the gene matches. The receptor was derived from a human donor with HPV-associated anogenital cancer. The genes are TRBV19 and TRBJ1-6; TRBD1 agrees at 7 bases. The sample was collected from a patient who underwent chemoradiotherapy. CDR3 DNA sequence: TGTGCCAGTAGTACCGGGACAGCCAACTCACCCCTCCACTTT. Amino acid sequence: CASSTGTANSPLHF.